This T cell receptor (beta chain) comes out of a study of T cells in Graves' hyperthyroidism and ophthalmopathy. This clonotype has a count of ten or more. Clinical symptoms, serum thyroxine, TRAb, thyroid ultrasound and orbital computed tomography informed diagnoses. The TCR beta CDR3 regions underwent amplification using RNA transcripts as the source. TCR CDR3 regions were first amplified by RT-PCR with HTBI primers. One entry per CDR3 protein results from TCRdb running MiXCR on the multiplex PCR reads. The table lists approximately 300,000 distinct CDR3 sequences, more than 15% of them singletons. Trimming pared 0 bases from V and 10 bases from J, leaving 21 bases between. The CDR3 consists of 15 residues. Looked up from germline, CDR1 is DFQATT and CDR2 is SNEGSKA (reference sequence).

The V gene is TRBV20-1, the J gene TRBJ1-2, with TRBD1 as a possible D gene (5 bases). The sequence was obtained from a woman between 55 and 75 years old with Graves' ophthalmopathy. Input material: blood. CDR3 residues: CSARDRQSLSGVYTF. The CDR3 coding sequence is TGCAGTGCTAGAGATCGACAGTCACTCTCGGGGGTCTACACCTTC.